This entry lists 25 T cell receptor beta chains sequenced from one sample in a study of shared clonotypes between healthy human individuals. Naive CD8 cells comprised CD45RO-negative, CCR7-positively selected cells, excluding terminally differentiated effector memory CD45RA+ cells. TCRdb's table, derived via immunoSEQ multiplex PCR, lists solely in-frame clones and lacks some. In the table there are nearly 600,000 clones, around 95% of which are singletons. The sample was naive CD8+ T cells sorted from blood. The receptors come from a woman aged 25 to 45 in good health.

The CDR3 DNA reads TGTGCCAGCAGCTGGGGACGGAAAGAGACCCAGTACTTC. The encoded protein is CASSWGRKETQYF. The chain is built from TRBV7-9 and TRBJ2-5; D may be TRBD1 or TRBD2 (5 bases each). There are 13 residues in the CDR3. Trimming pared 4 bases from V and 3 bases from J, leaving 9 bases between. Germline CDR1 is SEHNR and CDR2 is FQNEAQ (reference sequence).

The chain links TRBV28 to TRBJ1-5, with unresolved D. There are 15 residues in the CDR3. The germline V and J ends were trimmed by 10 bases and 5 bases, with 21 bases remaining between them. Germline-derived CDR1 and CDR2 are MDHEN and SYDVKM. CDR3 residues: CAISGPDKPHQPQHF. In DNA form, the CDR3 reads TGTGCCATCTCCGGCCCCGACAAGCCCCATCAGCCCCAGCATTTT.

This clone was detected only once. The junction departs from the called germline gene at one end, perhaps through a read error. The rearrangement joins TRBV28 to TRBJ1-2; the D is unclear. This CDR3 is 11 amino acids long. Germline-derived CDR1 and CDR2 are MDHEN and SYDVKM. The CDR3 here is CASSFPLGPAF. The CDR3 nucleotides read TGTGCCAGCAGTTTTCCCCTGGGCCCCGCCTTC.

CDR3 DNA: TGCGCCAGCAGTGGACCGGGACTACAACCCGCCGCTAACACCGGGGAGCTGTTTTTT. Its protein is CASSGPGLQPAANTGELFF. The gene calls are TRBV10-1 and TRBJ2-2; 7 nucleotides align to TRBD2. The germline CDR1 and CDR2 sequences are WNHNN and SYGVQD (reference sequence). V lost 4 bases and J lost 2; bases outside the gene matches: 16. The CDR3 is 19 amino acids.

The chain joins TRBV27 to TRBJ2-1; no clear D. The CDR3 sequence is 15 residues long. V lost 3 bases, J lost 4 bases, and 13 bases lay in between. Germline V lookup: CDR1 MNHEY, CDR2 SMNVEV (reference sequence). For the CDR3, the DNA is TGTGCCAGCAGTTTGGGGTCCCCGCGGTACAATGAGCAGTTCTTC. Its protein product is CASSLGSPRYNEQFF.

V and J are TRBV13 and TRBJ2-5; no firm D call. This CDR3 region has 15 residues. The V gene lost 4 bases and the J gene lost 2 bases, with 14 bases spanning the gap. Germline V gene lookup returns CDR1 PRHDT and CDR2 FYEKMQ (reference sequence). The CDR3 nucleotides are TGTGCCAGCAGCTACCGAATCGCGATACAAGAGACCCAGTACTTC. It yields the protein CASSYRIAIQETQYF.

This sequence joins TRBV28 and TRBJ2-7; 7 bases are shared with TRBD1. Germline V gene data show CDR1 as MDHEN and CDR2 as SYDVKM. The J segment lost 0 bases and the V segment lost 1 base, leaving 3 bases of the junction unmatched. The CDR3 spans 15 residues. This chain's CDR3 is CASSLYRDSSYEQYF. CDR3 sequence (DNA): TGTGCCAGCAGTTTATACCGGGACAGCTCCTACGAGCAGTACTTC.

The chain links TRBV5-6 to TRBJ2-1; 7 bases match TRBD1. Unmatched junction bases numbered 9, after V lost 4 bases and J lost 14 bases. The CDR3 is 12 residues long. Germline V gene lookup returns CDR1 SGHDT and CDR2 YYEEEE. CDR3 sequence (DNA): TGTGCCAGCAGCCTCCGGACAGGTAGGGAGTTCTTC. It translates to CASSLRTGREFF. The full variable domain, rest sourced from reference TRBV5-6 and TRBJ2-1, is DAGVTQSPTHLIKTRGQQVTLRCSPKSGHDTVSWYQQALGQGPQFIFQYYEEEERQRGNFPDRFSGHQFPNYSSELNVNALLLGDSALYLCASSLRTGREFFGPGTRLTVL.

The count of this clone is one. J is TRBJ2-1 and V is TRBV7-9; D ambiguous. Per the germline V gene, CDR1 is SEHNR and CDR2 is FQNEAQ (reference sequence). Trimming took 5 bases from V and 7 from J, leaving 9 bases between them. This CDR3 contains 12 residues. The CDR3 reads CASSKLGNEQFF. DNA of the CDR3: TGTGCCAGCAGCAAGTTAGGGAATGAGCAGTTCTTC.

The chain employs TRBV28 and TRBJ2-1, with D perhaps being TRBD1 or TRBD2 (5 bases each). Trimming took 8 bases from V and 5 from J, leaving 10 bases between them. Germline loops: CDR1 MDHEN, CDR2 SYDVKM. The CDR3 has 12 residues. The CDR3: CASEGFDNEQFF. CDR3 nucleotide sequence: TGTGCCAGCGAGGGGTTCGACAATGAGCAGTTCTTC.

The chain couples TRBV4-2 to TRBJ2-2; 7 bases match TRBD2. Germline CDR1 and CDR2: LGHNA and YNFKEQ. CDR3 length: 17 residues. V gave up 0 bases and J gave up 6 bases; unmatched junction bases: 10. The CDR3 sequence: CASSQDLMGEGSGELFF. CDR3 in DNA: TGTGCCAGCAGCCAAGATCTCATGGGGGAGGGGTCCGGGGAGCTGTTTTTT.

The rearrangement joins TRBV5-4 to TRBJ2-7, with a tentative D call TRBD1 (5 bases). The ends were cut back, 3 bases at V and 6 bases at J, with 13 bases in the middle. The CDR3 totals 13 residues. CDR1 SGHNT and CDR2 YYREEE come from the germline V gene (reference sequence). Here the CDR3 reads CASSSGHFSEQYF. CDR3 DNA sequence: TGTGCCAGCAGCTCCGGACACTTTTCCGAGCAGTACTTC.

The count of this clone is one. The identical CDR3 is also encoded by other nucleotide sequences in the sample. V is TRBV27 and J is TRBJ1-1, with a tentative D call TRBD1 (6 bases). The CDR3 spans 14 residues. Per germline, CDR1 MNHEY and CDR2 SMNVEV (reference sequence). Trimming cost V 2 bases and J 5 bases, with 12 bases left between them. CDR3 amino acids: CASSLGGAGTEAFF. The CDR3 bases are TGTGCCAGCAGTTTAGGGGGCGCGGGTACTGAAGCTTTCTTT.

The J gene is TRBJ2-7, the V gene TRBV30; maybe TRBD2 (5 bases). The CDR3 sequence is 13 residues long. V lost 2 bases to trimming and J lost 2 bases, with 10 bases between them. Germline lookup yields CDR1 GTSNPN and CDR2 SVGIG (reference sequence). The chain's CDR3 is CAWSFGKTYEQYF. CDR3 sequence (DNA): TGTGCCTGGAGTTTCGGGAAGACCTACGAGCAGTACTTC.

This chain links TRBV7-6 with TRBJ2-7, with 7 bases lining up with TRBD2. V was pared by 2 bases and J by 6 bases, with 7 bases of the junction left unmatched. In germline, CDR1 is SGHVS, CDR2 FNYEAQ. CDR3 size: 14 residues. The CDR3 region has the DNA TGTGCCAGCAGCTTATACGCGGGAGACGGCGAGCAGTACTTC. Amino acid sequence: CASSLYAGDGEQYF.

This chain uses TRBV10-2 with TRBJ2-3; the match to TRBD2 covers 7 bases. The CDR3 is made up of 14 amino acids. Unmatched junction bases numbered 3, after V lost 6 bases and J lost 0 bases. The germline V gene encodes CDR1 WSHSY and CDR2 SAAADI. The DNA for the CDR3 is TGCGCCAGCAGGGTAGCGGGTAGCACAGATACGCAGTATTTT. This encodes CASRVAGSTDTQYF.

The sample holds one count of this clone. V gene TRBV21-1 combines with J gene TRBJ2-7; the DNA was not compared with TRBD1, the D call given in the table. TRBV21-1 is an annotated pseudogene. The CDR3 runs to 16 residues. CDR3 bases: TGTGCCAGCAGCAAAAGAAACAGCTCCAACTCCTACGAGCAGTACTTC. Translated, it gives CASSKRNSSNSYEQYF.

The V and J genes are TRBV28 and TRBJ1-3, with 8 bases matching TRBD1. Germline lookup yields CDR1 MDHEN and CDR2 SYDVKM. This CDR3 region has 15 residues. Unmatched junction bases numbered 6, after V lost 6 bases and J lost 2 bases. Here the CDR3 reads CASSSDRVAGNTIYF. The CDR3 DNA reads TGTGCCAGCAGCTCGGACAGGGTTGCTGGAAACACCATATATTTT.

The chain uses TRBV27 and TRBJ2-2, with D possibly being TRBD2 (5 bases). The CDR3 has 15 amino acids. Germline CDR1 reads MNHEY; CDR2 reads SMNVEV (reference sequence). Trimming took 5 bases from V and 0 from J, leaving 10 bases between them. The CDR3 nucleotides are TGTGCCAGCAGTCATCGAGGGTCGAACACCGGGGAGCTGTTTTTT. It yields the protein CASSHRGSNTGELFF.

This chain uses TRBV9 with TRBJ2-3; TRBD2 aligns across 7 bases. The CDR3 runs 16 residues. Germline V gene sequence: CDR1 SGDLS, CDR2 YYNGEE. With 0 bases clipped from V and 2 bases from J, the junction kept 6 bases outside the gene matches. This CDR3 is CASSVGGGRITDTQYF. The DNA of the CDR3 is TGTGCCAGCAGCGTAGGGGGCGGGAGAATCACAGATACGCAGTATTTT.

The V gene is TRBV10-3, the J gene TRBJ2-7, with 9 bases identical to TRBD1. Germline assignment: CDR1 ENHRY and CDR2 SYGVKD. V lost 5 bases to trimming and J lost 3 bases; unmatched junction nucleotides: 5. The CDR3 has 14 residues. CDR3 residues: CAISTPGQGYEQYF. The DNA of the CDR3 is TGTGCCATCAGTACCCCGGGACAGGGCTACGAGCAGTACTTC.

On this clone: Other DNA sequences in the same sample also yield this CDR3. The chain links TRBV5-1 to TRBJ2-7; the D is unclear. The V end was cut by 4 bases, the J end by 3 bases, with 5 bases between. CDR1 and CDR2 from the germline V gene are SGHRS and YFSETQ. The CDR3 runs to 11 residues. CDR3 in amino acids: CASSLNYEQYF. The CDR3 nucleotides read TGCGCCAGCAGCCTGAACTACGAGCAGTACTTC.

This chain links TRBV9 with TRBJ2-1; 7 nucleotides align to TRBD2. This CDR3 is built from 18 residues. Germline V gene sequence: CDR1 SGDLS, CDR2 YYNGEE. V gave up 0 bases and J gave up 3 bases; unmatched junction bases: 12. As DNA, the CDR3 is TGTGCCAGCAGCGTAGCTGCGGGAGCAAGGTCAGACTACAATGAGCAGTTCTTC. This gives the protein CASSVAAGARSDYNEQFF.

The rearrangement links TRBV27 to TRBJ2-7, with 7 bases lining up with TRBD2. The CDR3 extends over 15 amino acids. The trim removed 5 bases at V and 0 bases at J, leaving 7 bases unmatched. Germline V gives CDR1 MNHEY, CDR2 SMNVEV (reference sequence). CDR3 in amino acids: CASSGYSGSSYEQYF. The CDR3 DNA reads as TGTGCCAGCAGTGGCTATAGCGGGTCCTCCTACGAGCAGTACTTC.

This clone occurred a few times. The V and J genes are TRBV30 and TRBJ1-4, with 9 bases matching TRBD1. CDR1 GTSNPN and CDR2 SVGIG come from the germline V gene (reference sequence). V shed 0 bases, J shed 8 bases, and the junction held 4 bases outside the gene matches. The CDR3 extends over 14 amino acids. CDR3 sequence reads: CAWSVGQGREKLFF. DNA for the CDR3: TGTGCCTGGAGTGTAGGACAGGGGAGGGAAAAACTGTTTTTT.